The text below deals with one T cell receptor beta chain. Its specificity is unknown. Sample time point: week 11, during vaccination. All doses held 300 ug of mutant IDH1 20-mer peptide, with topical imiquimod. Each astrocytoma in the donors was new, WHO grade 3 or 4, IDH1-mutant and ATRX-lost. The data were produced by immunoSEQ multiplex PCR, yet TCRdb's version contains in-frame clones alone and is incomplete. The sample includes some 40,000 clones, roughly 80% seen only once; the top ten take less than 15%. This record comes from a study of a mutant IDH1 vaccine in newly diagnosed glioma. Background on the study: Patients had received radiotherapy, temozolomide, or both previously, most receiving both. General study points: Vaccine-induced responses were seen in roughly 93% of patients, spanning several MHC alleles.

The germline V and J ends were trimmed by 4 bases and 7 bases, with 8 bases remaining between them. Germline V gene lookup returns CDR1 MNHNS and CDR2 SASEGT. The length of the CDR3 is 12 residues. This specimen was peripheral blood mononuclear cells (PBMCs), taken from a glioma patient whose treatment included an IDH1 peptide vaccine. The sequence came from a woman under 40 with glioma. Some clones in this sample may be carry-over from other donors' samples. The rearrangement uses TRBV6-1 and TRBJ2-1, with a possible D match to TRBD2 (5 bases). The CDR3: CASSGTVNEQFF. The CDR3 DNA reads TGTGCCAGCAGTGGGACTGTTAATGAGCAGTTCTTC.